This passage covers 3 T cell receptor beta chains from one sample sequenced in a study of OX40 agonist ivuxolimab in advanced cancers. Using immunoSEQ multiplex PCR, the repertoire was profiled, and TCRdb retains in-frame clones only, with some absent. Of some 100,000 clones listed, around 84% are singletons. The specimen was CD4+ or CD8+ T cells sorted from blood, collected in a trial of the OX40 agonist ivuxolimab. Source of these receptors: an adult with an advanced solid tumor such as melanoma, head and neck, liver or kidney cancer.

The chain employs TRBV2 and TRBJ2-7; D gene ambiguous. CDR3 length: 13 amino acids. Per the germline V gene, CDR1 is SNHLY and CDR2 is FYNNEI. V was cut by 4 bases and J by 2 bases, with 9 bases left in between. The CDR3 here is CASSASSTYEQYF. CDR3 sequence (DNA): TGTGCCAGCAGTGCTTCCTCTACCTACGAGCAGTACTTC. The entire variable domain, with the rest obtained from reference TRBV2 and TRBJ2-7, is as follows: EPEVTQTPSHQVTQMGQEVILRCVPISNHLYFYWYRQILGQKVEFLVSFYNNEISEKSEIFDDQFSVERPDGSNFTLKIRSTKLEDSAMYFCASSASSTYEQYFGPGTRLTVT.

The chain couples TRBV7-2 to TRBJ2-2, with TRBD2 as a possible D gene (6 bases). In germline, CDR1 is SGHTA, CDR2 FQGNSA. V gave up 7 bases and J gave up 6 bases, with 15 bases separating them. There are 14 residues in the CDR3. The CDR3 DNA reads as TGTGCCAGCACCCTCGGGAGCCCGCCCGGGGAGCTGTTTTTT. This codes for CASTLGSPPGELFF.

The chain combines TRBV7-8 with TRBJ2-5, with TRBD1 matching over 7 bases. This CDR3 has 13 amino acids. CDR1 is SGHVS, CDR2 FQNEAQ, per germline. The junction had 3 bases not matched to a gene; V was cut back by 5 bases and J by 3 bases. CDR3 coding DNA: TGTGCCAGCAGCCTGGGGACAGAAGAGACCCAGTACTTC. It specifies CASSLGTEETQYF.